This T cell receptor (beta chain) was retrieved from a study of radiation and T cells in renal cell carcinoma. The repertoire was sequenced with immunoSEQ multiplex PCR; TCRdb's copy has only in-frame clones and lacks some. The sample lists roughly 130,000 clones, 75% to 90% seen once, with over 1.5% in the top ten. The V and J ends lost 1 base and 5 bases, in that order; junction bases with no gene match: 10. Looked up from germline, CDR1 is MGHRA and CDR2 is YSYEKL. CDR3 size: 18 residues. Time point specified: blood 2 weeks post-SBRT. Noted treatment: 15 Gy SBRT to primary tumor, nephrectomy 4 weeks later. Blood was sampled at baseline, 2 weeks and 4 weeks after SBRT. Study-level points and caveats: In blood, top tumor clones expanded by 2 weeks, shrinking by 4.

A remark on this clone: Its antigen is currently unknown.

This receptor was taken from a woman aged 60-75 years with renal cell carcinoma. The chain links TRBV4-1 to TRBJ1-6, with 8 positions matching TRBD1. The material sequenced was blood, taken from a patient whose treatment included radiotherapy and nephrectomy. CDR3 in amino acids: CASSQGFVQGANNSPLHF. In DNA, the CDR3 is TGCGCCAGCAGCCAAGGGTTCGTCCAGGGGGCAAATAATTCACCCCTCCACTTT.